Detailed here is one T cell receptor beta chain. This entry is derived from a study of response to subunit inactivated influenza vaccine. CDR3 length: 16 amino acids. Losses at the gene ends were 1 base for V and 2 bases for J; bases not matched to a gene: 6. CDR1 is ENHRY, CDR2 SYGVKD, per germline. TCRdb processed the RT-PCR reads anew with MiXCR; each CDR3 protein has one entry. The profile shows under 850,000 distinct CDR3 sequences, around 18% of them singletons. The sequenced sample was PBMCs from blood, obtained 5 days after vaccination. This TCR was recovered from a man aged 50 to 59 who received an inactivated influenza vaccine. This sequence joins TRBV10-3 and TRBJ2-7, with TRBD1 identical over 9 bases. The CDR3 is CAISEFGQGSPYEQYF. Written as DNA, the CDR3 is TGTGCCATCAGTGAGTTTGGACAGGGGTCCCCCTACGAGCAGTACTTC.